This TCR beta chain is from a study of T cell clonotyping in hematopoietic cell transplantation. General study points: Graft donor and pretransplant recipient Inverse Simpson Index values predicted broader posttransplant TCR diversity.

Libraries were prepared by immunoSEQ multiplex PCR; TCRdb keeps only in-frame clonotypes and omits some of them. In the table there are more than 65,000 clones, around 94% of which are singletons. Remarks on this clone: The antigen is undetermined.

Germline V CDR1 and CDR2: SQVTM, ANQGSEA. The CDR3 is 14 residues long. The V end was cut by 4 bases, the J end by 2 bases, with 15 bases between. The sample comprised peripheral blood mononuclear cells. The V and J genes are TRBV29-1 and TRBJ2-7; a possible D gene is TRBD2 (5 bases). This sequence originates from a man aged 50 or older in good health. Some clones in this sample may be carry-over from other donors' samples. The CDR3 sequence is CSVGGVPGAYEQYF. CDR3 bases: TGCAGCGTTGGGGGAGTTCCGGGCGCCTACGAGCAGTACTTC.